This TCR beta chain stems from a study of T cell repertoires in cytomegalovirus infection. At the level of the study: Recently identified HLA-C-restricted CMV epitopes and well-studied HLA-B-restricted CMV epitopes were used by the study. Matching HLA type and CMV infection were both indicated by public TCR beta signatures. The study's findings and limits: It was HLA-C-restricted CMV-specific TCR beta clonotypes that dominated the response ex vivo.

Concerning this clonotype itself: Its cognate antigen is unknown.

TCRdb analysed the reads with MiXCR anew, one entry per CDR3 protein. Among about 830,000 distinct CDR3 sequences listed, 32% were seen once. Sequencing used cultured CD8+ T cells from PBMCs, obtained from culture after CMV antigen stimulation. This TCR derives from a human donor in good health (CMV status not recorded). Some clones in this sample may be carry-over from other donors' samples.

The CDR3 bases are TGTGCCAGCAGCTTAGAGGGACTAGCGGGGGGCACAGATACGCAGTATTTT. Amino acids: CASSLEGLAGGTDTQYF. The chain recombines TRBV7-6 with TRBJ2-3; 14 bases agree with TRBD2. The germline CDR1 and CDR2 sequences are SGHVS and FNYEAQ. V dropped 1 base and J dropped 1; count of bases not matched to a gene: 1. The CDR3 totals 17 residues.